The T cell receptor (beta chain) described here comes from a study of spatial heterogeneity in lung cancer (dated by TCRdb to between 2018 and 2021). For context, the study as a whole: Beta-chain transcripts were consistently detected in greater numbers than alpha-chain transcripts, which likely reflects a higher abundance of beta-chain transcripts. In the raw uncorrected reads, each unique combination of TCR and UMI appeared more than ten times on average. The study quantitatively compared TCR alpha and beta repertoires across multiple tumor regions, matched nontumor lung and blood in non-small cell lung cancer. Nonsynonymous mutation counts, determined by whole-exome sequencing of tumor tissue, were related to features of the TCR repertoire. At surgery, both alpha and beta chains were TCR-sequenced in 200 to 250 tumor regions, some 64 matched nontumor lung samples and some 60 PBMC samples. Here is what the overall study found, with its caveats: Ubiquitous expanded tumor TCRs showed up in blood more often at tumor resection than at routine follow-up. Confirming at a functional level the hypothesis that regional TCRs recognize regional mutations was considered to require additional single-cell paired TCR alpha and beta sequencing.

The junction carries 5 bases between V and J, which are trimmed by 2 bases and 1 base respectively. There are 14 amino acids in the CDR3, from cysteine to phenylalanine inclusive. Only the CDR3 part of the read is kept: 42 bases, read in frame from the first base. The germline V gene supplies CDR1 KGHSH and CDR2 LQKENI. This clonotype was observed many times. The target of this receptor is not known. No base qualities exist here, and no much larger clone lies one base off it. The protocol used for the library was 5' RACE. Instrument used: NextSeq 500. The TCR library protocol attached a unique molecular identifier to each TCR cDNA molecule to allow correction of PCR and sequencing errors. In the authors' own workflow: Decombinator tools were used for TCR identification, UMI-based error correction and CDR3 extraction. Expanded TCRs were defined as those above a frequency of 2 per 1,000, corresponding to the top 1% of the tumor frequency distribution. Renyi diversity was computed with the R vegan package after each repertoire had been subsampled 100 times to 5,000 TCRs. CDR3 similarity networks were built from amino acid triplet string-kernel similarity, with CDR3s being connected when pairwise similarity was above 0.82. The public reads were run again by TCRdb, first through fastp at Q25 and then through MiXCR, and only productive beta chains were kept. For every CDR3 protein sequence, its rows merge into one entry that carries the most common genes and DNA. The V and J calls shown here were made by TCRdb, not taken from the authors' results. The sample table contains approximately 25,000 distinct CDR3 sequences; only one count was recorded for 3% to 3.5% of them. The leading ten clones occupy about 28% of the sample.

The label giving this sample's time point can be read as: sample taken at primary tumor resection. The donors were some 72 patients from the lung TRACERx cohort who had early-stage, untreated non-small cell lung cancer. Without any cell sorting, TCR sequencing was performed on whole RNA extracted either from tumor and nontumor lung tissue or from cryopreserved PBMC samples. Only patients with enough RNA available from two or more tumor regions were chosen for TCR sequencing. This TCR derives from a female donor with early-stage non-small cell lung cancer. The receptor chain draws on TRBV18 and TRBJ2-2, with the D gene not clear enough to name. The sample consisted of PBMCs, taken at surgery. The CDR3 has the sequence CASSPSQNTGELFF. In nucleotides, the sequence is TGTGCCAGCTCACCATCCCAGAACACCGGGGAGCTGTTTTTT.